This T cell receptor (beta chain) was sequenced in a study of blood T cell repertoires in COVID-19. In the original analysis: Reference gene primer amplification gave estimated nucleated cell counts. The data were produced by immunoSEQ multiplex PCR, yet TCRdb's version contains in-frame clones alone and is incomplete. The DNA was the basis for D and trimming; V, J and clone size are from that table. The sample has some 270,000 clones, more than 75% seen once. The sequence came from a woman older than 75 with COVID-19, enrolled during active disease. The specimen was peripheral blood.

The CDR3 nucleotides are TGTGCCAGCAGTTTTATACAGGGACCCTACAATGAGCAGTTCTTC. Its translation: CASSFIQGPYNEQFF. The chain couples TRBV7-9 to TRBJ2-1, with TRBD1 as a possible D gene (6 bases). The V gene lost 6 bases and the J gene lost 2 bases, with 14 bases spanning the gap. Germline CDR1 reads SEHNR; CDR2 reads FQNEAQ (reference sequence). The CDR3 loop spans 15 amino acids.